Listed here are 12 T cell receptor beta chains from one sample, sequenced in a study of cytomegalovirus exposure and HLA in healthy donors. Method: immunoSEQ multiplex PCR; TCRdb's copy keeps in-frame clones and lacks some. The table has fewer than 250,000 clones, about nine tenths seen once. The source material was PBMCs. These receptor sequences come from a woman under 30 in good health and CMV-seropositive.

V usage is TRBV14 and J usage is TRBJ2-5; tentative D call: TRBD1 (6 bases). Germline CDR1 and CDR2: SGHDN and FVKESK. The ends were cut back, 2 bases at V and 1 base at J, with 17 bases in the middle. The CDR3 length is 17 residues. CDR3 protein: CASSQTQGGVIQETQYF. CDR3 in DNA: TGTGCCAGCAGCCAAACACAGGGTGGCGTAATCCAAGAGACCCAGTACTTC.

The chain recombines TRBV27 with TRBJ1-1, with D perhaps matching TRBD1 (5 bases). This CDR3 comprises 15 residues. V shed 3 bases and J shed 0 bases, with 11 bases lying between them. In germline, CDR1 is MNHEY, CDR2 SMNVEV (reference sequence). CDR3 DNA: TGTGCCAGCAGTTTGGCGGGGCGCGTGAACACTGAAGCTTTCTTT. This encodes CASSLAGRVNTEAFF.

This sequence joins TRBV5-1 and TRBJ2-1, with 9 bases identical to TRBD2. The CDR3 has 14 residues. V gave up 8 bases and J gave up 3 bases; unmatched junction bases: 6. Per germline, CDR1 SGHRS and CDR2 YFSETQ. This CDR3 reads CASHLAGNYNEQFF. CDR3 nucleotide sequence: TGCGCCAGTCATCTAGCGGGGAACTACAATGAGCAGTTCTTC.

This clone showed up just once. The V call is TRBV28, the J call TRBJ2-5, with 10 bases that match TRBD2. V was pared by 1 base and J by 4 bases, with 3 bases of the junction left unmatched. The germline V gene has CDR1 MDHEN and CDR2 SYDVKM. The CDR3 spans 15 residues. The CDR3 loop reads CASSLSPSGRETQYF. The CDR3 DNA follows: TGTGCCAGCAGTTTATCCCCTAGCGGGAGAGAGACCCAGTACTTC.

CDR3 sequence (DNA): TGTGCCAGCAGCTCCCTAGGCGGGAGTGAGTACAATGAGCAGTTCTTC. This sequence encodes CASSSLGGSEYNEQFF. The chain couples TRBV9 to TRBJ2-1, with TRBD2 matching over 7 bases. V was clipped by 4 bases and J by 4 bases; unmatched bases: 11. CDR1 SGDLS and CDR2 YYNGEE come from the germline V gene. This CDR3 has 16 amino acids.

The chain employs TRBV29-1 and TRBJ1-4; 10 nucleotides match TRBD1. The junction had 8 bases not matched to a gene; V was cut back by 8 bases and J by 8 bases. From germline, CDR1 is SQVTM and CDR2 ANQGSEA. This CDR3 has 13 residues. The CDR3 region is CSIRQGAGEKLFF. The DNA of the CDR3 is TGCAGCATCCGACAGGGGGCAGGGGAAAAACTGTTTTTT. The full variable domain, in which reference TRBV29-1 and TRBJ1-4 provide the parts outside the CDR3, is SAVISQKPSRDICQRGTSLTIQCQVDSQVTMMFWYRQQPGQSLTLIATANQGSEATYESGFVIDKFPISRPNLTFSTLTVSNMSPEDSSIYLCSIRQGAGEKLFFGSGTQLSVL.

The chain carries TRBV28 and TRBJ1-2; no clear D. This CDR3 spans 13 amino acids. Germline CDR1 is MDHEN and CDR2 is SYDVKM. Trimming left V 4 bases short and J 8 bases short, with 14 bases between. CDR3 in amino acids: CASSSSGGVGYTF. The CDR3 DNA reads as TGTGCCAGCAGTTCGTCGGGTGGAGTAGGCTACACCTTC.

V usage is TRBV28 and J usage is TRBJ1-1; tentatively, D is TRBD1 (5 bases). The V gene lost 4 bases and the J gene lost 6 bases, with 15 bases spanning the gap. Germline V gene data show CDR1 as MDHEN and CDR2 as SYDVKM. The CDR3 is 14 amino acids. CDR3 sequence: CASSSNQGFAEAFF. The CDR3 bases are TGTGCCAGCAGTTCGAACCAGGGTTTCGCTGAAGCTTTCTTT.

This chain joins TRBV6-6 and TRBJ2-3, with TRBD1 as a possible D gene (5 bases). Trimming took 6 bases from V and 4 from J, leaving 8 bases between them. CDR1 is MNHNY, CDR2 SVGAGI, per germline (reference sequence). The CDR3 extends over 12 amino acids. The CDR3 loop is CASRGQSDTQYF. The CDR3 nucleotides read TGTGCCAGCAGGGGGCAATCAGATACGCAGTATTTT.

The CDR3 loop reads CASSLSASGRYYEQYF. The CDR3 coding sequence is TGTGCCAGCAGTTTATCGGCTAGCGGGAGGTACTACGAGCAGTACTTC. V usage is TRBV27 and J usage is TRBJ2-7; 11 bases line up with TRBD2. Unmatched junction bases numbered 4, after V lost 0 bases and J lost 3 bases. Germline V CDR1 and CDR2: MNHEY, SMNVEV (reference sequence). The CDR3 sequence is 16 residues long.

The chain joins TRBV28 to TRBJ2-7; 11 nucleotides align to TRBD2. In germline, CDR1 is MDHEN, CDR2 SYDVKM. The CDR3 covers 16 residues. J lost 6 bases, V lost 1 base, and 8 bases had no gene match. Here the CDR3 reads CASSLLPLAGGSEQYF. In DNA form, the CDR3 reads TGTGCCAGCAGTTTATTGCCCCTAGCGGGAGGTTCCGAGCAGTACTTC.

This rearrangement joins TRBV19 to TRBJ2-7; 8 bases are a match to TRBD1. Germline V gene data show CDR1 as LNHDA and CDR2 as SQIVND (reference sequence). The CDR3 loop spans 16 amino acids. V gave up 4 bases and J gave up 0 bases; unmatched junction bases: 8. For the CDR3, the DNA is TGTGCCAGTAGTACCCGGACAGGGCCCGACTCCTACGAGCAGTACTTC. As protein: CASSTRTGPDSYEQYF.